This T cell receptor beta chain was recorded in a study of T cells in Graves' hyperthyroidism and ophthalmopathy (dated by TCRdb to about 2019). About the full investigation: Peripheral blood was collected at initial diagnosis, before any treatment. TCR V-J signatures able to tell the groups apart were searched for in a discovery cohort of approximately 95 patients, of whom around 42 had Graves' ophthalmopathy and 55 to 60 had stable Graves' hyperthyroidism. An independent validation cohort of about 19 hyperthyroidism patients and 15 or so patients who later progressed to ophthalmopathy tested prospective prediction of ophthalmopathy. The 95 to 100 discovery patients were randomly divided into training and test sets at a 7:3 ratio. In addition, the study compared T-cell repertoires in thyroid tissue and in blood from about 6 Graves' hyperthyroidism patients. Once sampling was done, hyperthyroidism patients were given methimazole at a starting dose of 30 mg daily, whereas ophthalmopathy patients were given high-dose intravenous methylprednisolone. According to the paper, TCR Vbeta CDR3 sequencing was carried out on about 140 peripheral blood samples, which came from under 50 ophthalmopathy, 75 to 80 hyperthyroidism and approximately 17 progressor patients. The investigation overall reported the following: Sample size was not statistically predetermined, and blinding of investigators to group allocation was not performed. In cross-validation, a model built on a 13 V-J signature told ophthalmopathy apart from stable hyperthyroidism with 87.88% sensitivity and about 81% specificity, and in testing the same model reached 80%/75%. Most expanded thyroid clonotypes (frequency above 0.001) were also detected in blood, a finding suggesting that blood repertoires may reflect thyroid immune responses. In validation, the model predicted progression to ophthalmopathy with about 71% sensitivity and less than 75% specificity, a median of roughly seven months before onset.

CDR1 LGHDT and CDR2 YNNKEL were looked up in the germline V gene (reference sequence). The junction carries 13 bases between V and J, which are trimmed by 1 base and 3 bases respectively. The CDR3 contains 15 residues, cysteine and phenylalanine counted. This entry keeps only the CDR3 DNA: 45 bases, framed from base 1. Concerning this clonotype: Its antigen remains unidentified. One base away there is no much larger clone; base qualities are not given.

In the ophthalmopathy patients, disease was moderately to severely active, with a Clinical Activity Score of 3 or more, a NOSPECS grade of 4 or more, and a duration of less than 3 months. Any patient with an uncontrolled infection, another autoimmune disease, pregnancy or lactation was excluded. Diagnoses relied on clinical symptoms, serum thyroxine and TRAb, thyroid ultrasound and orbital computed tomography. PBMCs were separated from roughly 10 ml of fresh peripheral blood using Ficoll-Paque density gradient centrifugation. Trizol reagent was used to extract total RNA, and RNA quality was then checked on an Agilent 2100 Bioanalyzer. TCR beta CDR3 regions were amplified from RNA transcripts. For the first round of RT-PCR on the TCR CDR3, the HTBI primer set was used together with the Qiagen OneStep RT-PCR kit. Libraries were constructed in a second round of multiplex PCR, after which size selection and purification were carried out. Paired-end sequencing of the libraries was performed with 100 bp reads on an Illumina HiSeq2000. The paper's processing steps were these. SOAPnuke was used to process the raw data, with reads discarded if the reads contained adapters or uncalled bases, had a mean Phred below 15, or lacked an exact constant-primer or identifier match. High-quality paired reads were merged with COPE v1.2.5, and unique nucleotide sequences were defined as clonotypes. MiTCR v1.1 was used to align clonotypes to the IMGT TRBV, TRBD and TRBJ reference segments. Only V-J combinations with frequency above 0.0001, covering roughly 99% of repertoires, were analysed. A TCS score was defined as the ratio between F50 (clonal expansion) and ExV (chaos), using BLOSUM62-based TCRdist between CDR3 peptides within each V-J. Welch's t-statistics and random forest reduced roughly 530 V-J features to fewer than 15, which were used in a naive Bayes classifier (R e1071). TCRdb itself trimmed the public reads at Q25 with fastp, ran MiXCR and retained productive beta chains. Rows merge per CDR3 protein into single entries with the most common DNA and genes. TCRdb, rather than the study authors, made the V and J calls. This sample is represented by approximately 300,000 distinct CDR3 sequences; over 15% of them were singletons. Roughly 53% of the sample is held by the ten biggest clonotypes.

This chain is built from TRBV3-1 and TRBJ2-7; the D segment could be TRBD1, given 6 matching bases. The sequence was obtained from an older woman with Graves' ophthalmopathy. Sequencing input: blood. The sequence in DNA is TGTGCCAGCAGCCAAGGTCATGGACAGCACTACGAGCAGTACTTC. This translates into CASSQGHGQHYEQYF.